The present T cell receptor (beta chain) was sequenced within a study of cytomegalovirus exposure and HLA in healthy donors. Primers: 60 Vbeta forward and 13 Jbeta reverse. Produced via immunoSEQ multiplex PCR; TCRdb's table is partial and in-frame only. The sample has approximately 210,000 clones, 75% to 85% seen once. The clonotype was recovered from a male donor in good health and CMV-seropositive. The sequencing sample was made of PBMCs.

CDR3 loop: CASSFAELAGNEQFF. CDR3 bases: TGTGCCAGCAGCTTCGCCGAACTAGCAGGCAATGAGCAGTTCTTC. J is TRBJ2-1 and V is TRBV7-6, with a weak D call TRBD2 (6 bases). The CDR3 is made up of 15 amino acids. Per germline, CDR1 SGHVS and CDR2 FNYEAQ. V was pared by 3 bases and J by 6 bases, with 15 bases between.